This passage covers 2 T cell receptor beta chains from one sample sequenced in a study of regulatory T cells in long-lasting Graves disease. Construction of the TCR beta libraries employed iRepertoire HTBI primers in conjunction with Arm-PCR of CDR3 regions. TCRdb redid the calling of the multiplex PCR reads with MiXCR, one entry per CDR3 protein. Of 400,000 to 500,000 distinct CDR3 sequences in the sample, 21% are singletons; the top ten hold 13% to 15%. Sample time point: persistent/refractory GD, antithyroid drugs over 5 years with positive TRAb. The TCR library was prepared using RNA isolated from PBMCs. The sample was peripheral blood mononuclear cells (PBMCs), taken when the disease was refractory, from a patient treated with antithyroid drugs. The receptors shown here come from a female donor with Graves disease.

This clonotype was counted only a few times. This sequence joins TRBV11-1 and TRBJ2-7; weak D call: TRBD1 (5 bases). Per germline, CDR1 SGHAT and CDR2 FQDESV (reference sequence). The V gene lost 1 base and the J gene lost 1 base, with 14 bases spanning the gap. The CDR3 length is 16 residues. CDR3 in amino acids: CASSLVATAFSYEQYF. The DNA of the CDR3 is TGTGCCAGCAGCTTAGTGGCGACAGCATTTTCCTACGAGCAGTACTTC.

In its sample, this clonotype was seen many times. The rearrangement links TRBV12-3 or TRBV12-4 to TRBJ2-4; tentative D call: TRBD2 (5 bases). Trimming took off 3 bases at V and 3 bases at J, with 21 bases between the two ends. This CDR3 contains 18 residues. CDR3 DNA: TGTGCCAGCAGTTTCTTGGCGGGTAACATAATTGGCAAAAACATTCAGTACTTC. This encodes CASSFLAGNIIGKNIQYF.